The 19 T cell receptor beta chains reported below all come from one sample, sequenced in a study of blood T cell repertoires in COVID-19. Libraries were prepared by immunoSEQ multiplex PCR; TCRdb keeps only in-frame clonotypes and omits some of them. The sample gives about 210,000 clones, 70% to 90% of which show up once; 9.5% to 15% is in the top ten. Sample: peripheral blood. The receptors originated from a human donor in a cohort sampled during active COVID-19.

The chain is built from TRBV4-2 and TRBJ2-3, with a weak D call TRBD1 (6 bases). Trimming pared 0 bases from V and 1 base from J, leaving 14 bases between. Looked up from germline, CDR1 is LGHNA and CDR2 is YNFKEQ. The CDR3 is 17 residues long. CDR3 coding DNA: TGTGCCAGCAGCCAAGATCAGTCACCAGGGGGCACAGATACGCAGTATTTT. Translating it yields CASSQDQSPGGTDTQYF.

The chain joins TRBV3-1 (or the pseudogene TRBV3-2) to TRBJ2-3; TRBD2 aligns across 9 bases. This CDR3 is 17 amino acids long. The V and J ends lost 0 bases and 1 base, in that order; junction bases with no gene match: 5. The germline gives CDR1 LGHDT, CDR2 YNNKEL (reference sequence). CDR3 loop: CASSQDLAGWGTDTQYF. The CDR3 region has the DNA TGTGCCAGCAGCCAAGACCTAGCGGGGTGGGGCACAGATACGCAGTATTTT.

This chain joins TRBV18 and TRBJ1-1; 9 bases map to TRBD1. CDR1 and CDR2 (germline): KGHSH, LQKENI. The CDR3 is made up of 14 amino acids. V lost 4 bases and J lost 1; bases outside the gene matches: 1. This CDR3 is CASSRQGENTEAFF. CDR3 nucleotides: TGTGCCAGCTCACGACAGGGGGAGAACACTGAAGCTTTCTTT.

The rearrangement joins TRBV7-2 to TRBJ2-5, with a weak D call TRBD2 (5 bases). This CDR3 spans 15 amino acids. V lost 2 bases and J 3 bases, leaving 13 bases between the germline ends. Germline V gives CDR1 SGHTA, CDR2 FQGNSA. CDR3 sequence: CASSLSPGIEETQYF. In DNA form, the CDR3 reads TGTGCCAGCAGCTTATCGCCGGGAATAGAAGAGACCCAGTACTTC. The full variable domain, completed using reference TRBV7-2 and TRBJ2-5, is GAGVSQSPSNKVTEKGKDVELRCDPISGHTALYWYRQSLGQGLEFLIYFQGNSAPDKSGLPSDRFSAERTGGSVSTLTIQRTQQEDSAVYLCASSLSPGIEETQYFGPGTRLLVL.

The sample holds a few counts of this clone. This sequence joins TRBV7-9 and TRBJ1-2, with D possibly being TRBD1 (5 bases). Germline lookup yields CDR1 SEHNR and CDR2 FQNEAQ (reference sequence). This CDR3 comprises 14 residues. V was shortened by 1 base and J by 4 bases, with 10 bases between the two germline ends. CDR3 residues: CASSLGGGVYGYTF. CDR3 nucleotides: TGTGCCAGCAGCTTAGGCGGAGGGGTCTATGGCTACACCTTC.

At least ten counts were recorded for this clone. The chain couples TRBV7-9 to TRBJ1-2; a weak D match, TRBD1 (5 bases). Germline values: CDR1 SEHNR, CDR2 FQNEAQ (reference sequence). The V gene lost 5 bases and the J gene lost 8 bases, with 21 bases spanning the gap. The CDR3 extends over 15 amino acids. The CDR3 protein is CASSPTRDSLAGYTF. CDR3 coding DNA: TGTGCCAGCAGCCCAACCCGGGACTCCTTAGCGGGCTACACCTTC. The variable domain in full, completed from reference TRBV7-9 and TRBJ1-2, reads DTGVSQNPRHKITKRGQNVTFRCDPISEHNRLYWYRQTLGQGPEFLTYFQNEAQLEKSRLLSDRFSAERPKGSFSTLEIQRTEQGDSAMYLCASSPTRDSLAGYTFGSGTRLTVV.

This chain uses TRBV7-3 with TRBJ2-5; D remains ambiguous. The CDR3 runs to 13 residues. Germline V CDR1 and CDR2: SGHTA, FQGTGA. Trimming took 3 bases from V and 2 from J, leaving 7 bases between them. The CDR3 is CASSFNGQETQYF. CDR3 coding DNA: TGTGCCAGCAGCTTTAACGGGCAAGAGACCCAGTACTTC.

The chain couples TRBV2 to TRBJ2-1; TRBD2 agrees at 11 bases. Germline lookup yields CDR1 SNHLY and CDR2 FYNNEI. The V segment lost 5 bases and the J segment 7 bases; nucleotides outside the gene matches: 7. The CDR3 runs to 15 residues. Here the CDR3 reads CASSLAGGPGNEQFF. The DNA of the CDR3 is TGTGCCAGCAGTTTAGCGGGAGGGCCAGGGAATGAGCAGTTCTTC.

V usage is TRBV3-1 (or the pseudogene TRBV3-2) and J usage is TRBJ2-2; D may be TRBD2 (6 bases). Germline lookup yields CDR1 LGHDT and CDR2 YNNKEL (reference sequence). Deletions cut 0 bases from V and 7 bases from J, with 12 bases between. This CDR3 is built from 15 residues. The CDR3 loop is CASSQDLNGGGELFF. CDR3 in DNA: TGTGCCAGCAGCCAAGATCTTAACGGGGGCGGGGAGCTGTTTTTT.

J is TRBJ2-3 and V is TRBV5-1; 7 bases are a match to TRBD1. After removal of 3 bases from V and 4 bases from J, the junction contained 2 bases not matched to a gene. Germline CDR1 is SGHRS and CDR2 is YFSETQ. This CDR3 is 13 amino acids long. The CDR3 reads CASSWTGPDTQYF. The CDR3, as DNA: TGCGCCAGCAGCTGGACAGGACCAGATACGCAGTATTTT.

V gene TRBV9 combines with J gene TRBJ2-7; tentatively, D is TRBD1 (5 bases). CDR3 length: 15 residues. Germline V CDR1 and CDR2: SGDLS, YYNGEE. Trimming took 0 bases from V and 4 from J, leaving 14 bases between them. The CDR3 loop reads CASSVVGRVAYEQYF. CDR3 DNA sequence: TGTGCCAGCAGCGTAGTAGGCAGGGTGGCTTACGAGCAGTACTTC.

V and J are TRBV14 and TRBJ2-5; 10 nucleotides line up with TRBD2. Germline trimming cut 1 base from V and 6 bases from J; bases unmatched to any gene: 11. Germline CDR1 is SGHDN and CDR2 is FVKESK. The CDR3 runs 17 residues. This CDR3 is CASSQGLAGLRIKTQYF. CDR3 DNA: TGTGCCAGCAGCCAAGGACTAGCGGGCCTAAGGATTAAGACCCAGTACTTC. The full variable domain, rest sourced from reference TRBV14 and TRBJ2-5, is EAGVTQFPSHSVIEKGQTVTLRCDPISGHDNLYWYRRVMGKEIKFLLHFVKESKQDESGMPNNRFLAERTGGTYSTLKVQPAELEDSGVYFCASSQGLAGLRIKTQYFGPGTRLLVL.

The gene calls are TRBV10-3 and TRBJ2-2, with 11 bases matching TRBD2. Per germline, CDR1 ENHRY and CDR2 SYGVKD. There are 14 residues in the CDR3. V was clipped by 10 bases and J by 1 base; unmatched bases: 2. For the CDR3, the DNA is TGTGCCACCGGGACTAGCGGGAACACCGGGGAGCTGTTTTTT. Protein: CATGTSGNTGELFF.

V usage is TRBV28 and J usage is TRBJ2-1, with TRBD2 as a possible D gene (5 bases). Germline V gene sequence: CDR1 MDHEN, CDR2 SYDVKM. This CDR3 region has 12 residues. Trimming cost V 7 bases and J 8 bases, with 12 bases left between them. For the CDR3, the DNA is TGTGCCAGCACCCGGGGTGTGGATGAGCAGTTCTTC. Amino acids: CASTRGVDEQFF.

The chain is built from TRBV11-2 and TRBJ1-2, with D uncertain. Germline values: CDR1 SGHAT, CDR2 FQNNGV. This CDR3 is built from 15 residues. Trimming shortened V by 1 base and J by 8 bases, and 17 bases separated the two germline ends. CDR3 loop: CASSLGYREARGYTF. The CDR3 DNA reads TGTGCCAGCAGCTTAGGCTACCGGGAGGCGAGGGGCTACACCTTC.

This chain links TRBV11-2 with TRBJ1-3; no clear D gene. The length of the CDR3 is 14 residues. The V end was cut by 2 bases, the J end by 2 bases, with 7 bases between. In germline, CDR1 is SGHAT, CDR2 FQNNGV. Here the CDR3 reads CASSLTLAGNTIYF. The CDR3 region has the DNA TGTGCCAGCAGCTTAACTCTTGCTGGAAACACCATATATTTT.

The gene calls are TRBV7-2 and TRBJ2-7; possible D gene TRBD1, 6 bases. With 5 bases removed from V and 7 bases from J, the gap between germline ends came to 18 bases. Germline loops: CDR1 SGHTA, CDR2 FQGNSA. The CDR3 is 14 amino acids. CDR3 sequence (DNA): TGTGCCAGCAGCCCAGGGGCAAGACAAGGGGAGCAGTACTTC. The encoded protein is CASSPGARQGEQYF.

The chain links TRBV9 to TRBJ2-3, with D hard to call. V was clipped by 3 bases and J by 3 bases, with 14 bases between them. The CDR3 has 15 amino acids. In germline, CDR1 is SGDLS, CDR2 YYNGEE. The CDR3 loop reads CASSAPSAFTDTQYF. The DNA of the CDR3 is TGTGCCAGCAGCGCGCCCTCCGCGTTTACAGATACGCAGTATTTT.

The chain employs TRBV29-1 and TRBJ1-1; D gene unclear. Germline CDR1 reads SQVTM; CDR2 reads ANQGSEA. This CDR3 contains 12 residues. V was clipped by 7 bases and J by 0 bases, with 9 bases between them. Here the CDR3 DNA reads TGCAGCGCCTCAACTGTGAACACTGAAGCTTTCTTT. It specifies CSASTVNTEAFF.